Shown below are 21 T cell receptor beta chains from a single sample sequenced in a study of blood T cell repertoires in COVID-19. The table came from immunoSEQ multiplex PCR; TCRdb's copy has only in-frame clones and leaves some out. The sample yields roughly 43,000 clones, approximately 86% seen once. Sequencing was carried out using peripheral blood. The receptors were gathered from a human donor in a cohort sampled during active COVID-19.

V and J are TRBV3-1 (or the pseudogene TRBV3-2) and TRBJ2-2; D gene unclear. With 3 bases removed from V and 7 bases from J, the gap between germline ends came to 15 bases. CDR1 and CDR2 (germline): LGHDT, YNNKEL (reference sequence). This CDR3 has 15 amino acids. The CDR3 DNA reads TGTGCCAGCAGCCAGGCCGGCATAGGCGGCGGGGAGCTGTTTTTT. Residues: CASSQAGIGGGELFF.

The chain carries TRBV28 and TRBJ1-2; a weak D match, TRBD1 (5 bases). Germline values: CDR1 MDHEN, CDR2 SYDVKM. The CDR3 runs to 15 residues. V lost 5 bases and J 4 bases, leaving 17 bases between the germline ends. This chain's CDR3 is CASSPRWAGGYGYTF. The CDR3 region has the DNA TGTGCCAGCAGTCCTCGGTGGGCCGGGGGCTATGGCTACACCTTC.

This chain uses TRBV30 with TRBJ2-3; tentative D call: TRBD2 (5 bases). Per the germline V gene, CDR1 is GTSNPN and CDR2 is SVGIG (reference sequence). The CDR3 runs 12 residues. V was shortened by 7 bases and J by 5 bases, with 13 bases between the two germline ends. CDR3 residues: CASLKAGDTQYF. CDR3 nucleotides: TGTGCCTCCCTGAAGGCGGGAGATACGCAGTATTTT.

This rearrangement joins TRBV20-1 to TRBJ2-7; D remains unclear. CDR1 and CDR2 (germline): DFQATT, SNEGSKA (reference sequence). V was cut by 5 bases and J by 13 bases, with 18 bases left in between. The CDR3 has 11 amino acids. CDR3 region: CSADLGSETYF. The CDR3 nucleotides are TGCAGTGCTGACCTCGGCAGCGAAACCTACTTC.

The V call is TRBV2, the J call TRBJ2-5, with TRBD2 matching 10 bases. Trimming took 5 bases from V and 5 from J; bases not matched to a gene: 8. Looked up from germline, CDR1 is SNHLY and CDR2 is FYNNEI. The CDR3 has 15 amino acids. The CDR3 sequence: CASSLSGGAEETQYF. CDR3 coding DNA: TGTGCCAGCAGTTTAAGCGGGGGGGCAGAGGAGACCCAGTACTTC.

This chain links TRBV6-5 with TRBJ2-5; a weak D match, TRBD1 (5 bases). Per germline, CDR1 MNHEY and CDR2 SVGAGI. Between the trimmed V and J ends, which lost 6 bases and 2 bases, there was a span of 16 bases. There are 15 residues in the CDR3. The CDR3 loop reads CASSRVGGDQETQYF. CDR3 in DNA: TGTGCCAGCAGCAGGGTTGGTGGAGATCAAGAGACCCAGTACTTC.

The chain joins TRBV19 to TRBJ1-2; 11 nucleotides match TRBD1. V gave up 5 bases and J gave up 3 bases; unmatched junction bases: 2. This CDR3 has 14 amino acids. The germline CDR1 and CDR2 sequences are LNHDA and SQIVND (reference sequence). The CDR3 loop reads CASSVGQGDYGYTF. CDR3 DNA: TGTGCCAGTAGTGTGGGACAGGGGGACTATGGCTACACCTTC.

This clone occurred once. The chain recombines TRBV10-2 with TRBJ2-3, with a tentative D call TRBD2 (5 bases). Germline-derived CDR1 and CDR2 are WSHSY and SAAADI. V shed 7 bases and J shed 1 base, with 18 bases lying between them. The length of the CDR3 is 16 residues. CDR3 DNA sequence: TGCGCCAGCAATCCGGGGTGGGGAAAGGGCACAGATACGCAGTATTTT. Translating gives CASNPGWGKGTDTQYF.

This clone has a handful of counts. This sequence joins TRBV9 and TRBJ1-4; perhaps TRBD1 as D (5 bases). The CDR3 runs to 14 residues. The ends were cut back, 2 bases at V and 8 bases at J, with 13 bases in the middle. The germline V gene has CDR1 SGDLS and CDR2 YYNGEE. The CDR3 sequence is CASSVLAGGEKLFF. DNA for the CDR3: TGTGCCAGCAGCGTCCTCGCGGGGGGAGAAAAACTGTTTTTT.

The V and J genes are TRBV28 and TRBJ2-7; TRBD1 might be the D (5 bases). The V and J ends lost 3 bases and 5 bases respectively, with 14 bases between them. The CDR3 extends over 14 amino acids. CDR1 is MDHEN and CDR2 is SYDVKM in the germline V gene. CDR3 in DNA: TGTGCCAGCAGTTTGGGGCAGGGTAGCCACGAGCAGTACTTC. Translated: CASSLGQGSHEQYF.

The CDR3 spells CASSSYTGGPTNEKLFF. The CDR3 DNA is TGTGCCAGCAGTTCCTATACAGGGGGACCAACTAATGAAAAACTGTTTTTT. The gene calls are TRBV6-2 or TRBV6-3 and TRBJ1-4; TRBD1 matches 8 bases. With V trimmed by 4 bases and J by 0 bases, 7 bases remained unmatched. Germline-derived CDR1 and CDR2 are MNHEY and SVGEGT. CDR3 length equals 17 residues.

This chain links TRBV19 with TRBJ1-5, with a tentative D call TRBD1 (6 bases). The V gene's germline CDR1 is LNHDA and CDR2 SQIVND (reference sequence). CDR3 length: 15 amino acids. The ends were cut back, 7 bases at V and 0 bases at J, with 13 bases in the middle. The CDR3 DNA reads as TGTGCCAGTATCCCCGGGACATATAGCAATCAGCCCCAGCATTTT. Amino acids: CASIPGTYSNQPQHF.

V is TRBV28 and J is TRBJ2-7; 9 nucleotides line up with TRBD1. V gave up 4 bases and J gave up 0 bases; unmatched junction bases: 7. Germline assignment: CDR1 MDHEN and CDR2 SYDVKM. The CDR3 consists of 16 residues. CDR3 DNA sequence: TGTGCCAGCAGTTCCTTCTCGGGACAGGGCTCCTACGAGCAGTACTTC. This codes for CASSSFSGQGSYEQYF.

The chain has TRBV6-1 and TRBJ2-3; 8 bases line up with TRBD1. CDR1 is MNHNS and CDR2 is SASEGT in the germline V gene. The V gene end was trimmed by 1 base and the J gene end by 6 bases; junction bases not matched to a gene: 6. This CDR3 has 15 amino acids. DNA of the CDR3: TGTGCCAGCAGTGAAGGACAGGGGAAGCGGGATACGCAGTATTTT. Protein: CASSEGQGKRDTQYF.

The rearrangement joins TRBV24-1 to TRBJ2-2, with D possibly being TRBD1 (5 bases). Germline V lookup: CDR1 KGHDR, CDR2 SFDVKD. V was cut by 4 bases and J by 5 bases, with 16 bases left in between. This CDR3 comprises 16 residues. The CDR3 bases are TGTGCCACCAGTGACCGGACCAGGAAGGGGACCGGGGAGCTGTTTTTT. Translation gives CATSDRTRKGTGELFF.

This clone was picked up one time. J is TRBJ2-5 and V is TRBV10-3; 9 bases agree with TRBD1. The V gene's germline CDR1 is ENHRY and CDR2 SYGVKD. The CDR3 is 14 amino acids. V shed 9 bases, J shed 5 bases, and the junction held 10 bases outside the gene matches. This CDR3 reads CAIQPGQGLETQYF. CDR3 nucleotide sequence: TGTGCCATTCAGCCGGGACAGGGTTTGGAGACCCAGTACTTC.

The CDR3, as DNA: TGTGCCAGCAGCCCCGGTACCGGCGGGAGTGAAAAACTGTTTTTT. The encoded protein is CASSPGTGGSEKLFF. V gene TRBV6-5 combines with J gene TRBJ1-4, with D unclear. The V gene's germline CDR1 is MNHEY and CDR2 SVGAGI. The V gene lost 6 bases and the J gene lost 7 bases, with 18 bases spanning the gap. CDR3 size: 15 residues.

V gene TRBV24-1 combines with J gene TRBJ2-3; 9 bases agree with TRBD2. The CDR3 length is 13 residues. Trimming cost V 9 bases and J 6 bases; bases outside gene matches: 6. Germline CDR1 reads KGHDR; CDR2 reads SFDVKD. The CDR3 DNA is TGTGCCACCGCGGGGGGGGCCAAGGATACGCAGTATTTT. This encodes CATAGGAKDTQYF.

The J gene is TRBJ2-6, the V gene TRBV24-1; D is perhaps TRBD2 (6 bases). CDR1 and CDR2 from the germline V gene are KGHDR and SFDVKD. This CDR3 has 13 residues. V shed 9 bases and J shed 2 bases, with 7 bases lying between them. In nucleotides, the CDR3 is TGTGCCACCGGAGGGACTGGGGCCAACGTCCTGACTTTC. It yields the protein CATGGTGANVLTF.

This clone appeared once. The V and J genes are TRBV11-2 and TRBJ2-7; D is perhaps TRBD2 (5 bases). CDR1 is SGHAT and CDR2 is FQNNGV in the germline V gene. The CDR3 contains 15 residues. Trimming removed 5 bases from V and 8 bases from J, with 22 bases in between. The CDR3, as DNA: TGTGCCAGCAGCGAAGCAGAATGGGCCCGAGGGCAGCAGTACTTC. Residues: CASSEAEWARGQQYF.

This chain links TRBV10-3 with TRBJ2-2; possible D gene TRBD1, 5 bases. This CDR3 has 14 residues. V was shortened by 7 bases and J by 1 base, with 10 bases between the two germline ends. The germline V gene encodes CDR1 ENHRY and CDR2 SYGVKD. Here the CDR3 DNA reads TGTGCCATCAAAGGGGCGGTGAACACCGGGGAGCTGTTTTTT. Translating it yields CAIKGAVNTGELFF.